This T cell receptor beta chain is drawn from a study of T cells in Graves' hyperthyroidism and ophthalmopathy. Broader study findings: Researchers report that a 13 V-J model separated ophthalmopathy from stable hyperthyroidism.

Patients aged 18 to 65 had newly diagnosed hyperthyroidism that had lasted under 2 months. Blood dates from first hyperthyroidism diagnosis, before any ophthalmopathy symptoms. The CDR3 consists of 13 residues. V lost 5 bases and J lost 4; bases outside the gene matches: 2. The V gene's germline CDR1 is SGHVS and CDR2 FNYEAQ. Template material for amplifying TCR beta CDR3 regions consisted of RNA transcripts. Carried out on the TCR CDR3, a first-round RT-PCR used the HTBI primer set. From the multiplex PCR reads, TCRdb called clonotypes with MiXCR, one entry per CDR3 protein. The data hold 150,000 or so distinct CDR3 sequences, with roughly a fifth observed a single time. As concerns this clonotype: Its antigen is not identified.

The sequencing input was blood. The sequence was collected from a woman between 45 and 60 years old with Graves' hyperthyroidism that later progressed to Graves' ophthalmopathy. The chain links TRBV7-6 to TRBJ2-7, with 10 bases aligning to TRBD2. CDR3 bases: TGTGCCAGCAGCCGAGCGGGAGGGTACGAGCAGTACTTC. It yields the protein CASSRAGGYEQYF.